One sample yielded the 7 T cell receptor beta chains listed below, sequenced in a study of sequential checkpoint blockade in melanoma. Some clones are missing from TCRdb's copy, which holds only in-frame ones; the method was immunoSEQ multiplex PCR. The repertoire consists of some 19,000 clones, with approximately 74% occurring once and the leading ten covering 30% to 35%. The treatment here: randomized to nivolumab then ipilimumab (arm A) or the reverse (arm B). This material consisted of CD8+ T cells sorted from blood (inferred from file names), taken from a patient given nivolumab and ipilimumab in sequence. These receptors all stem from a human donor with melanoma.

Written as DNA, the CDR3 is TGTGCCAGTAGTACCCAGCGGGAGACCTACAATGAGCAGTTCTTC. This gives the protein CASSTQRETYNEQFF. The chain has TRBV19 and TRBJ2-1; 8 bases fit TRBD2. Germline trimming cut 4 bases from V and 2 bases from J; bases unmatched to any gene: 4. CDR1 and CDR2 from the germline V gene are LNHDA and SQIVND (reference sequence). The CDR3 contains 15 residues.

The V call is TRBV6-1, the J call TRBJ2-7, with 9 bases aligning to TRBD1. Losses at the gene ends were 4 bases for V and 4 bases for J; bases not matched to a gene: 5. Per the germline V gene, CDR1 is MNHNS and CDR2 is SASEGT. This CDR3 spans 14 amino acids. DNA of the CDR3: TGTGCCAGCAGTGTGGGGACAGGGCTGTACGAGCAGTACTTC. This codes for CASSVGTGLYEQYF.

The chain couples TRBV30 to TRBJ1-1, with 7 bases lining up with TRBD1. Germline CDR1 GTSNPN, CDR2 SVGIG (reference sequence). The CDR3 is 17 amino acids. The V and J ends lost 3 bases and 0 bases, in that order; junction bases with no gene match: 13. The CDR3 protein is CAWSYRGANSMNTEAFF. As DNA, the CDR3 is TGTGCCTGGAGCTACAGGGGAGCCAATTCCATGAACACTGAAGCTTTCTTT.

This clone has just one count. CDR3 in amino acids: CASSSHQGQETQYF. The CDR3 nucleotides are TGTGCCAGCAGCTCTCACCAGGGACAGGAGACCCAGTACTTC. The chain links TRBV9 to TRBJ2-5; 7 nucleotides match TRBD1. Trimming at V came to 4 bases and at J to 5 bases, leaving 8 bases not matched to a gene. This CDR3 contains 14 residues. Germline V gene lookup returns CDR1 SGDLS and CDR2 YYNGEE.

This rearrangement joins TRBV28 to TRBJ2-5, with no clear D. Trimming removed 1 base at V and 1 base at J, with 7 bases between. Germline loops: CDR1 MDHEN, CDR2 SYDVKM. The CDR3 has 14 residues. Here the CDR3 DNA reads TGTGCCAGCAGTTTATTCAGGTTCCAAGAGACCCAGTACTTC. Translating gives CASSLFRFQETQYF.

J is TRBJ2-5 and V is TRBV6-5; weak D call: TRBD2 (5 bases). This CDR3 is built from 14 residues. CDR1 is MNHEY, CDR2 SVGAGI, per germline. V was pared by 2 bases and J by 5 bases, with 12 bases between. The CDR3 nucleotides read TGTGCCAGCAGTTACAAGGAACGGAGGGAGACCCAGTACTTC. Residues: CASSYKERRETQYF.

The chain has TRBV25-1 and TRBJ2-7; TRBD2 matches at 8 bases. This CDR3 comprises 15 residues. Germline CDR1 is MGHDK and CDR2 is SYGVNS. Trimming removed 4 bases from V and 0 bases from J; junction bases left unmatched: 5. The CDR3 is CASSVDGRASYEQYF. As DNA, the CDR3 is TGTGCCAGCAGTGTAGACGGGAGGGCCTCCTACGAGCAGTACTTC.